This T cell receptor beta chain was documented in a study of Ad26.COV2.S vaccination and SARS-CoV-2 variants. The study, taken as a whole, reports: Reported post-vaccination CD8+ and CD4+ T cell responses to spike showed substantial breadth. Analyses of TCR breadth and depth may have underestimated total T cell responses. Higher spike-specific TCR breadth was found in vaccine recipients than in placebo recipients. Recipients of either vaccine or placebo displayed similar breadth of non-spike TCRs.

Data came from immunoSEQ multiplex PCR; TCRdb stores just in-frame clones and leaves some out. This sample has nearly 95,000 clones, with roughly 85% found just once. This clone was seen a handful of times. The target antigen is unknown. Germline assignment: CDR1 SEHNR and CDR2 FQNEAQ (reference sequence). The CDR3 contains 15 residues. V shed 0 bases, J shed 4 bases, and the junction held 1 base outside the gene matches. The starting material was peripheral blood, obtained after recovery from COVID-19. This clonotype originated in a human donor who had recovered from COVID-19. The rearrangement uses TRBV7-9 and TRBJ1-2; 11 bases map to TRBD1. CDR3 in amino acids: CASSLAGQGAYGYTF. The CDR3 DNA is TGTGCCAGCAGCTTAGCCGGACAGGGGGCCTATGGCTACACCTTC. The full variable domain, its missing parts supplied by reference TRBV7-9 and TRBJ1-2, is DTGVSQNPRHKITKRGQNVTFRCDPISEHNRLYWYRQTLGQGPEFLTYFQNEAQLEKSRLLSDRFSAERPKGSFSTLEIQRTEQGDSAMYLCASSLAGQGAYGYTFGSGTRLTVV.